A single TCR beta chain is shown here with its context. No antigen is known for it. These data are taken from a study of cytomegalovirus exposure and HLA in healthy donors. General study points: A later analysis, which compared TCR beta chains of equal frequency, found the HLA-associated ones more clonally expanded.

Donors sampled were nominally healthy, though unrecorded immune exposures were likely. It was with 60 Vbeta and 13 Jbeta primers that the PCR ran. Only in-frame clones appear in the TCRdb table, and some are missing; sequencing was by immunoSEQ multiplex PCR. The table includes about 130,000 clones, approximately 89% detected once. The sequence was collected from a woman in her 30s in good health and CMV-seropositive. The sequencing sample was made of PBMCs.

CDR3 sequence: CAILSYSGANVLTF. CDR3 in DNA: TGTGCCATTCTCTCCTACTCTGGGGCCAACGTCCTGACTTTC. The V call is TRBV6-6, the J call TRBJ2-6, with D unclear. The V end lost 10 bases, the J end lost 0 bases, and 10 bases lay between the germline ends. CDR1 and CDR2 (germline): MNHNY, SVGAGI (reference sequence). The CDR3 spans 14 residues.